The clone carrying this T cell receptor beta chain was detected many times. Its antigen is currently unknown. This record belongs to a study of shared clonotypes between healthy human individuals. Broader study findings: Blood was the sole source, and tissue repertoires probably differ. The four-donor shared clonotypes exceeded non-shared clonotypes in generation probability, with non-shared ones scoring lower.

Source study methods: ImmunoSEQ sequences covered only the junction and lacked quality scores; filtering therefore differed. Clones were read by immunoSEQ multiplex PCR, and TCRdb kept only the in-frame ones, dropping some. V, J and clone size are taken as reported in that table, and D and trimming were inferred from the DNA itself. The sample includes 550,000 to 700,000 clones, around four fifths of them seen just once. CD4+ cells were split into CD45RA+ naive and CD45RA-negative memory subsets. Sequenced input: memory CD4+ T cells sorted from blood. Subset reported: CD45RA-negative fraction. This receptor was taken from a woman in her 30s in good health.

The CDR3 region has the DNA TGCAGCGTCTCGGACGGGAAACTTAGCTACGAGCAGTACTTC. Amino acids: CSVSDGKLSYEQYF. This chain uses TRBV29-1 with TRBJ2-7, with a tentative D call TRBD2 (5 bases). The germline gives CDR1 SQVTM, CDR2 ANQGSEA. This CDR3 spans 14 amino acids. Between the trimmed V and J ends, which lost 6 bases and 3 bases, there was a span of 18 bases.